These 18 T cell receptor beta chains originate from one sample sequenced in a study of T cell responses to AZD1222 COVID-19 vaccine. The data were produced by immunoSEQ multiplex PCR, yet TCRdb's version contains in-frame clones alone and is incomplete. The sample lists roughly 120,000 clones; 70% to 90% were seen once. Sequencing was performed on peripheral blood, taken on day 0 of MenACWY control vaccination. These receptors all come from an adult in good health.

CDR3 region: CASSRPGWDQPQHF. The CDR3 nucleotides are TGTGCCAGCAGTCGGCCGGGTTGGGATCAGCCCCAGCATTTT. The chain carries TRBV6-5 and TRBJ1-5; unclear D gene. Trimming stripped 5 bases from V and 5 bases from J, with 13 bases between. From germline, CDR1 is MNHEY and CDR2 SVGAGI. This CDR3 contains 14 residues.

The chain is built from TRBV6-6 and TRBJ1-4, with D uncertain. The germline V gene encodes CDR1 MNHNY and CDR2 SVGAGI (reference sequence). V was pared by 6 bases and J by 0 bases, with 11 bases between. The CDR3 runs to 15 residues. The CDR3 protein is CASSQYESTNEKLFF. As DNA, the CDR3 is TGTGCCAGCAGCCAATACGAATCAACTAATGAAAAACTGTTTTTT.

The chain joins TRBV5-6 to TRBJ2-7; TRBD1 or TRBD2 may be the D gene (5 bases each). The CDR3 has 14 amino acids. Trimming took 4 bases from V and 2 from J, leaving 13 bases between them. CDR1 SGHDT and CDR2 YYEEEE come from the germline V gene. The CDR3 nucleotides are TGTGCCAGCAGCAAATATACGGGACCCTACGAGCAGTACTTC. This sequence encodes CASSKYTGPYEQYF. Complete variable domain (other parts from reference TRBV5-6 and TRBJ2-7): DAGVTQSPTHLIKTRGQQVTLRCSPKSGHDTVSWYQQALGQGPQFIFQYYEEEERQRGNFPDRFSGHQFPNYSSELNVNALLLGDSALYLCASSKYTGPYEQYFGPGTRLTVT.

The chain links TRBV5-4 to TRBJ1-4; D may be TRBD1 (6 bases). V lost 4 bases and J lost 3, with 16 bases in between. The CDR3 covers 16 residues. The V gene's germline CDR1 is SGHNT and CDR2 YYREEE (reference sequence). The CDR3 coding sequence is TGTGCCAGCAGCCCCAGTCTTGACAGGTCTAATGAAAAACTGTTTTTT. As protein: CASSPSLDRSNEKLFF.

This rearrangement joins TRBV15 to TRBJ1-2; D is uncertain. The germline V gene has CDR1 LNHNV and CDR2 YYDKDF (reference sequence). This CDR3 contains 15 residues. V lost 5 bases to trimming and J lost 8 bases, with 21 bases between them. DNA of the CDR3: TGTGCCACCAGCCCAAGAGGTGGGGATCTGCGGGGCTACACCTTC. Translated, it gives CATSPRGGDLRGYTF.

The chain recombines TRBV5-4 with TRBJ1-6, with 7 nucleotides matching TRBD1. Germline V CDR1 and CDR2: SGHNT, YYREEE (reference sequence). Unmatched junction bases numbered 10, after V lost 4 bases and J lost 9 bases. The CDR3 length is 15 residues. In nucleotides, the CDR3 is TGTGCCAGCAGCATAAGACAGGGATCAAGTTCACCCCTCCACTTT. This gives the protein CASSIRQGSSSPLHF.

The rearrangement uses TRBV7-2 and TRBJ2-7; D is perhaps TRBD1 or TRBD2 (5 bases each). The CDR3 has 14 amino acids. V was shortened by 2 bases and J by 1 base, with 9 bases between the two germline ends. Looked up from germline, CDR1 is SGHTA and CDR2 is FQGNSA. The CDR3 region has the DNA TGTGCCAGCAGCTTAAGCAGGGAGTCCTACGAGCAGTACTTC. Its translation: CASSLSRESYEQYF. Full variable domain (missing parts from reference TRBV7-2 and TRBJ2-7): GAGVSQSPSNKVTEKGKDVELRCDPISGHTALYWYRQSLGQGLEFLIYFQGNSAPDKSGLPSDRFSAERTGGSVSTLTIQRTQQEDSAVYLCASSLSRESYEQYFGPGTRLTVT.

This clone was detected once. The CDR3, as DNA: TGTGCCAGCACCCTGTGGGGAAACACCATATATTTT. Translation gives CASTLWGNTIYF. The chain recombines TRBV12-3 or TRBV12-4 with TRBJ1-3, with D unclear. The CDR3 sequence is 12 residues long. The V end lost 7 bases, the J end lost 4 bases, and 8 bases lay between the germline ends.

V usage is TRBV5-5 and J usage is TRBJ2-3, with TRBD2 matching 7 bases. V was clipped by 0 bases and J by 0 bases; unmatched bases: 4. Per the germline V gene, CDR1 is SGHKS and CDR2 is YYEKEE (reference sequence). This CDR3 is 16 amino acids long. The CDR3, as DNA: TGTGCCAGCAGCTTGGTCCCAGCGGGAAGCACAGATACGCAGTATTTT. As protein: CASSLVPAGSTDTQYF.

The chain has TRBV5-1 and TRBJ2-1, with a weak D call TRBD2 (6 bases). Germline loops: CDR1 SGHRS, CDR2 YFSETQ. The V end lost 1 base, the J end lost 4 bases, and 18 bases lay between the germline ends. The CDR3 extends over 17 amino acids. CDR3: CASSLFRGLDQYNEQFF. In nucleotides, the CDR3 is TGCGCCAGCAGCTTGTTTAGGGGACTCGACCAATACAATGAGCAGTTCTTC.

The chain uses TRBV3-1 (or the pseudogene TRBV3-2) and TRBJ1-2, with 9 bases fitting TRBD1. This CDR3 region has 13 residues. Germline-derived CDR1 and CDR2 are LGHDT and YNNKEL (reference sequence). The V segment lost 1 base and the J segment 10 bases; nucleotides outside the gene matches: 4. CDR3 coding DNA: TGTGCCAGCAGCCAAGCTGACAGGGGGATCTACACCTTC. Translated: CASSQADRGIYTF.

The chain combines TRBV9 with TRBJ2-5; 7 bases match TRBD2. Losses at the gene ends were 3 bases for V and 5 bases for J; bases not matched to a gene: 13. Germline V gives CDR1 SGDLS, CDR2 YYNGEE. The CDR3 is 16 amino acids. The CDR3 sequence: CASSGGRAGVGETQYF. The CDR3 bases are TGTGCCAGCAGCGGCGGACGGGCGGGAGTTGGGGAGACCCAGTACTTC.

This CDR3 is CASSLIGGRETQYF. CDR3 nucleotide sequence: TGTGCCAGCAGCTTGATTGGGGGCCGAGAGACCCAGTACTTC. The rearrangement joins TRBV5-4 to TRBJ2-5, with D possibly TRBD1 on 6 matching bases. The CDR3 is 14 residues long. Trimming shortened V by 1 base and J by 4 bases, and 11 bases separated the two germline ends. Germline V lookup: CDR1 SGHNT, CDR2 YYREEE (reference sequence).

V and J are TRBV30 and TRBJ1-1; D possibly corresponds to TRBD1 (6 bases). The CDR3 contains 14 residues. Germline-derived CDR1 and CDR2 are GTSNPN and SVGIG (reference sequence). V was trimmed by 5 bases and J by 2 bases, leaving 15 bases between them. CDR3 nucleotides: TGTGCCTGGGACCCGGGACACCGAAACACTGAAGCTTTCTTT. Its protein is CAWDPGHRNTEAFF. The whole variable domain, remainder taken from reference TRBV30 and TRBJ1-1, is SQTIHQWPATLVQPVGSPLSLECTVEGTSNPNLYWYRQAAGRGLQLLFYSVGIGQISSEVPQNLSASRPQDRQFILSSKKLLLSDSGFYLCAWDPGHRNTEAFFGQGTRLTVV.

The chain is built from TRBV12-3 or TRBV12-4 and TRBJ1-2, with 9 positions matching TRBD1. This CDR3 comprises 12 residues. The V segment lost 6 bases and the J segment 7 bases; nucleotides outside the gene matches: 3. The CDR3 here is CASRGQGSGYTF. In nucleotides, the CDR3 is TGTGCCAGCAGAGGACAGGGGTCTGGCTACACCTTC.

This rearrangement joins TRBV18 to TRBJ1-1; no firm D call. Germline V gene sequence: CDR1 KGHSH, CDR2 LQKENI. Trimming removed 3 bases at V and 1 base at J, with 15 bases between. This CDR3 contains 16 residues. The CDR3 reads CASSPRYTKSNTEAFF. CDR3 DNA sequence: TGTGCCAGCTCACCCCGTTATACGAAGTCGAACACTGAAGCTTTCTTT.

The chain carries TRBV5-4 and TRBJ1-1; maybe TRBD1 (5 bases). CDR1 SGHNT and CDR2 YYREEE come from the germline V gene (reference sequence). The CDR3 contains 13 residues. Trimming left V 0 bases short and J 5 bases short, with 8 bases between. CDR3 region: CASSLADSTEAFF. CDR3 coding DNA: TGTGCCAGCAGCTTGGCTGACAGTACTGAAGCTTTCTTT.

The genes are TRBV9 and TRBJ2-7; D ambiguous. From germline, CDR1 is SGDLS and CDR2 YYNGEE. The CDR3 spans 15 residues. Deletions cut 0 bases from V and 5 bases from J, with 15 bases between. The chain's CDR3 is CASSVAPGRLNEQYF. The CDR3 nucleotides read TGTGCCAGCAGCGTAGCCCCTGGCAGACTGAACGAGCAGTACTTC.